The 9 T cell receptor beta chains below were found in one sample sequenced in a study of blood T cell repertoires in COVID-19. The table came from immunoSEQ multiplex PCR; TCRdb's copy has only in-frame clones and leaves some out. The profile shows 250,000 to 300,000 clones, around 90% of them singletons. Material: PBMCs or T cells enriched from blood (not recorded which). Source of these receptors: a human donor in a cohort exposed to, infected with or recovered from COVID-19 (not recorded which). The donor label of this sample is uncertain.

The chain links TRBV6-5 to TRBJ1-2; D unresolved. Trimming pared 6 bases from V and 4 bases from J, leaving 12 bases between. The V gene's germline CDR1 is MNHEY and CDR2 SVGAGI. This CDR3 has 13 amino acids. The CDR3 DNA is TGTGCCAGCAGACCCACTTTATTCTATGGCTACACCTTC. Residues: CASRPTLFYGYTF.

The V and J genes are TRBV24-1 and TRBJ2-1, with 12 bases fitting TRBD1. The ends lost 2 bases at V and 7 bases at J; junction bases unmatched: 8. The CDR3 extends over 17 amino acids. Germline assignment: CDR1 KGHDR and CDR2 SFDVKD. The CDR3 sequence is CATSDSWGTGGLNEQFF. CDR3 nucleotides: TGTGCCACCAGTGATTCCTGGGGGACAGGGGGCTTAAATGAGCAGTTCTTC.

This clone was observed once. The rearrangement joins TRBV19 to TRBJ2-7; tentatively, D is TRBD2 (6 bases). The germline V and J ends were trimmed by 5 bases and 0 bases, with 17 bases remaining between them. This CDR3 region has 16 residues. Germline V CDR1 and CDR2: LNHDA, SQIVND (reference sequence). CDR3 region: CASSLRGAGSSYEQYF. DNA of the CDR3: TGTGCCAGTAGTCTCCGAGGGGCGGGGAGCTCCTACGAGCAGTACTTC. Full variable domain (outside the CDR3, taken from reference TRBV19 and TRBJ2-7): DGGITQSPKYLFRKEGQNVTLSCEQNLNHDAMYWYRQDPGQGLRLIYYSQIVNDFQKGDIAEGYSVSREKKESFPLTVTSAQKNPTAFYLCASSLRGAGSSYEQYFGPGTRLTVT.

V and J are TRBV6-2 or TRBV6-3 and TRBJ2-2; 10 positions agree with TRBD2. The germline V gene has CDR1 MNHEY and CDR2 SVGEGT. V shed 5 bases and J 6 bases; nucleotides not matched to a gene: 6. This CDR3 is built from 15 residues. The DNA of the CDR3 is TGTGCCAGCAGTGTGATCGGGACTAGCGCCGGGGAGCTGTTTTTT. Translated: CASSVIGTSAGELFF.

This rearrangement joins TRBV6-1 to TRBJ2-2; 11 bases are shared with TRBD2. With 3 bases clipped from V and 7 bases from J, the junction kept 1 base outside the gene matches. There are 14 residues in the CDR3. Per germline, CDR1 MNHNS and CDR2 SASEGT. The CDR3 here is CASSELAGGGELFF. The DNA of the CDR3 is TGTGCCAGCAGTGAGCTAGCGGGGGGCGGGGAGCTGTTTTTT.

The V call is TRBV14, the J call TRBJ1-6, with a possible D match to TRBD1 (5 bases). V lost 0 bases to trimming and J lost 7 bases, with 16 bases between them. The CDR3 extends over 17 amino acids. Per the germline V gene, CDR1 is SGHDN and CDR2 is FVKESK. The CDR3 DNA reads TGTGCCAGCAGCCAAGATCAACAGGTGTTTGAAAATTCACCCCTCCACTTT. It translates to CASSQDQQVFENSPLHF.

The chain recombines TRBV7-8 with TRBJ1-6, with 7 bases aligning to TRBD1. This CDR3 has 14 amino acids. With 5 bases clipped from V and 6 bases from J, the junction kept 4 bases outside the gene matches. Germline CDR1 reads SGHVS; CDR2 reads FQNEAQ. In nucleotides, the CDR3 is TGTGCCAGCAGCATCCGACAGGGTAATTCACCCCTCCACTTT. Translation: CASSIRQGNSPLHF.

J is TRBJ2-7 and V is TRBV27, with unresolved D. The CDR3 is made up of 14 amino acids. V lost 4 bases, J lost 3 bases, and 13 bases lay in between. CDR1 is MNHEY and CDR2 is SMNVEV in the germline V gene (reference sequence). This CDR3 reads CASSSHTVIYEQYF. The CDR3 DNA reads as TGTGCCAGCAGTTCACATACAGTGATCTACGAGCAGTACTTC.

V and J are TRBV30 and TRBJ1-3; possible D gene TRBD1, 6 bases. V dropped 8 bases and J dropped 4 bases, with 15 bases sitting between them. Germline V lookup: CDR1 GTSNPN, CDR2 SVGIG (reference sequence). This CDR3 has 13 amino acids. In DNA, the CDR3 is TGTGCCGGGGGGGCAGGGGACGGAAACACCATATATTTT. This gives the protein CAGGAGDGNTIYF.